This T cell receptor (beta chain) was obtained from a study of blood T cell repertoires in COVID-19. Sequencing was performed with immunoSEQ multiplex PCR; in TCRdb, only in-frame clones are kept and a portion is missing. The data contain roughly 15,000 clones, about 80% of them singletons. Germline CDR1 is SNHLY and CDR2 is FYNNEI. This CDR3 contains 14 residues. Trimming shortened V by 3 bases and J by 5 bases, and 13 bases separated the two germline ends. Input material: peripheral blood. The chain joins TRBV2 to TRBJ1-1; D gene unclear. The receptor comes from a human donor in a cohort sampled during active COVID-19. CDR3 loop: CASSDLGSMTEAFF. DNA for the CDR3: TGTGCCAGCAGTGATTTGGGGAGTATGACTGAAGCTTTCTTT.